Listed here are 32 T cell receptor beta chains from one sample, sequenced in a study of cytotoxic CD8 clonotypes in ibrutinib-treated CLL. This table comes from immunoSEQ multiplex PCR, and its TCRdb copy is limited to in-frame clones, with some not included. The sample contains some 140,000 clones, about 91% of which appear only once. Specimen: PBMCs, collected after 12 months of ibrutinib treatment. These receptors were collected from a human donor with chronic lymphocytic leukemia.

This clone was detected once. This chain links TRBV6-5 with TRBJ1-5, with D perhaps TRBD1 (5 bases). This CDR3 is 14 amino acids long. Trimming shortened V by 5 bases and J by 7 bases, and 15 bases separated the two germline ends. Germline values: CDR1 MNHEY, CDR2 SVGAGI. The CDR3, as DNA: TGTGCCAGCAGTAGAGGGAGGAGGGACCAGCCCCAGCATTTT. This gives the protein CASSRGRRDQPQHF.

The rearrangement links TRBV10-2 to TRBJ2-2; 8 bases match TRBD2. The CDR3 loop spans 15 amino acids. The ends lost 2 bases at V and 5 bases at J; junction bases unmatched: 4. Germline V lookup: CDR1 WSHSY, CDR2 SAAADI. DNA for the CDR3: TGCGCCAGCAGTGAGACGGGAGGGACGACCGGGGAGCTGTTTTTT. Its translation: CASSETGGTTGELFF.

This clone was observed a single time. The chain couples TRBV11-2 to TRBJ2-7; no clear D gene. Trimming removed 5 bases at V and 0 bases at J, with 11 bases between. This CDR3 comprises 14 residues. Germline-derived CDR1 and CDR2 are SGHAT and FQNNGV. CDR3 in amino acids: CASSPIFSSYEQYF. As DNA, the CDR3 is TGTGCCAGCAGCCCTATATTTTCCTCCTACGAGCAGTACTTC.

The chain couples TRBV2 to TRBJ1-1; a possible D gene is TRBD1 (5 bases). CDR3 size: 15 residues. Germline CDR1 is SNHLY and CDR2 is FYNNEI. V shed 8 bases and J shed 3 bases, with 19 bases lying between them. The CDR3: CASSRVGAWDTEAFF. CDR3 DNA: TGTGCCAGCTCAAGAGTAGGGGCATGGGACACTGAAGCTTTCTTT.

The rearrangement joins TRBV6-1 to TRBJ1-4, with D possibly matching TRBD1 (5 bases). Trimming took 8 bases from V and 8 from J, leaving 21 bases between them. The CDR3 extends over 15 amino acids. Germline V CDR1 and CDR2: MNHNS, SASEGT. The CDR3 DNA reads TGTGCCAGCGCACCATCGAGGGGCGCCGAGGAAAAACTGTTTTTT. It codes for CASAPSRGAEEKLFF.

The V gene is TRBV7-9, the J gene TRBJ2-7; D might be TRBD1 (5 bases). This CDR3 spans 14 amino acids. Germline V CDR1 and CDR2: SEHNR, FQNEAQ (reference sequence). Trimming cost V 3 bases and J 7 bases, with 16 bases left between them. CDR3 sequence (DNA): TGTGCCAGCAGCTTGGTTGCTGTGCCAGGGGAGCAGTACTTC. Residues: CASSLVAVPGEQYF.

This clone came up once. V and J are TRBV18 and TRBJ1-1, with no clear D. The CDR3 is 15 amino acids. The V gene's germline CDR1 is KGHSH and CDR2 LQKENI. V was shortened by 3 bases and J by 3 bases, with 14 bases between the two germline ends. This CDR3 reads CASSPRGVVDTEAFF. For the CDR3, the DNA is TGTGCCAGCTCACCTCGTGGAGTGGTGGACACTGAAGCTTTCTTT. Full variable domain (rest looked up from reference TRBV18 and TRBJ1-1): NAGVMQNPRHLVRRRGQEARLRCSPMKGHSHVYWYRQLPEEGLKFMVYLQKENIIDESGMPKERFSAEFPKEGPSILRIQQVVRGDSAAYFCASSPRGVVDTEAFFGQGTRLTVV.

Points on this clone: Within the sample, other DNA sequences also encode this same CDR3. The chain links TRBV4-1 to TRBJ2-1; a weak D match, TRBD2 (6 bases). V shed 0 bases and J shed 10 bases, with 7 bases lying between them. Germline V gene sequence: CDR1 MGHRA, CDR2 YSYEKL. CDR3 length: 12 amino acids. The CDR3 DNA reads as TGCGCCAGCAGCCAAGATCGGGGGGAGCAGTTCTTC. Protein product: CASSQDRGEQFF.

The chain links TRBV10-1 to TRBJ2-3; weak D call: TRBD2 (6 bases). This CDR3 region has 15 residues. Germline CDR1 is WNHNN and CDR2 is SYGVQD (reference sequence). The V gene lost 5 bases and the J gene lost 1 base, with 13 bases spanning the gap. CDR3 sequence reads: CASSIRELGTDTQYF. The CDR3 DNA reads TGCGCCAGCAGTATCCGGGAGTTGGGCACAGATACGCAGTATTTT.

V and J are TRBV19 and TRBJ1-3, with D hard to call. V gave up 7 bases and J gave up 4 bases, with 5 bases separating them. This CDR3 contains 11 residues. Germline values: CDR1 LNHDA, CDR2 SQIVND (reference sequence). The CDR3 here is CASNRGNTIYF. CDR3 bases: TGTGCCAGTAATAGAGGAAACACCATATATTTT.

The chain couples TRBV29-1 to TRBJ1-1, with D uncertain. Germline values: CDR1 SQVTM, CDR2 ANQGSEA. V was trimmed by 4 bases and J by 2 bases, leaving 11 bases between them. This CDR3 is built from 13 residues. As DNA, the CDR3 is TGCAGCGTTGCTGAACAGCCCAACACTGAAGCTTTCTTT. It encodes CSVAEQPNTEAFF.

The chain is built from TRBV28 and TRBJ1-4; D remains unclear. Germline CDR1 MDHEN, CDR2 SYDVKM. The CDR3 loop spans 13 amino acids. The V gene lost 2 bases and the J gene lost 1 base, with 2 bases spanning the gap. CDR3 sequence reads: CASSLLTNEKLFF. CDR3 nucleotides: TGTGCCAGCAGTTTACTAACTAATGAAAAACTGTTTTTT.

This chain links TRBV7-2 with TRBJ2-3; D is unclear. The CDR3 is made up of 13 amino acids. The germline V gene has CDR1 SGHTA and CDR2 FQGNSA. Trimming took 2 bases from V and 4 from J, leaving 7 bases between them. CDR3: CASSLQFADTQYF. The DNA of the CDR3 is TGTGCCAGCAGCTTACAGTTCGCAGATACGCAGTATTTT. The complete variable domain, with remaining parts taken from reference TRBV7-2 and TRBJ2-3, reads GAGVSQSPSNKVTEKGKDVELRCDPISGHTALYWYRQSLGQGLEFLIYFQGNSAPDKSGLPSDRFSAERTGGSVSTLTIQRTQQEDSAVYLCASSLQFADTQYFGPGTRLTVL.

The chain carries TRBV2 and TRBJ2-4; tentative D call: TRBD1 (5 bases). The CDR3 is 12 residues long. Germline CDR1 and CDR2: SNHLY and FYNNEI. Trimming left V 3 bases short and J 11 bases short, with 11 bases between. The CDR3 sequence is CASSDGTGLQYF. The CDR3 region has the DNA TGTGCCAGCAGTGATGGTACAGGCCTTCAGTACTTC.

This rearrangement joins TRBV21-1 to TRBJ2-3; the table calls TRBD2, which could not be checked here. TRBV21-1 is described as a pseudogene. The CDR3 totals 16 residues. This CDR3 reads CASSRRNGSVEDTQYF. CDR3 nucleotide sequence: TGTGCCAGCAGCAGACGAAACGGGAGTGTGGAAGATACGCAGTATTTT.

The J gene is TRBJ2-3, the V gene TRBV18, with no clear D. The V gene's germline CDR1 is KGHSH and CDR2 LQKENI. V dropped 2 bases and J dropped 5 bases, with 2 bases sitting between them. The CDR3 has 11 residues. CDR3 sequence reads: CASSPKDTQYF. DNA for the CDR3: TGTGCCAGCTCACCAAAAGATACGCAGTATTTT.

The V gene is TRBV29-1, the J gene TRBJ2-5, with 11 bases matching TRBD2. This CDR3 is 15 amino acids long. V dropped 3 bases and J dropped 4; count of bases not matched to a gene: 7. Germline V CDR1 and CDR2: SQVTM, ANQGSEA. In DNA form, the CDR3 reads TGCAGCGTTGACCCTAGCGGGAGGTTCGGAGAGACCCAGTACTTC. Residues: CSVDPSGRFGETQYF.

The chain recombines TRBV6-1 with TRBJ1-5, with D tentatively TRBD1 (6 bases). There are 15 residues in the CDR3. The V gene lost 7 bases and the J gene lost 4 bases, with 17 bases spanning the gap. Per the germline V gene, CDR1 is MNHNS and CDR2 is SASEGT. DNA for the CDR3: TGTGCCAGCACCCGACCGGGGGCTGGTAATCAGCCCCAGCATTTT. Translated: CASTRPGAGNQPQHF.

This clone showed up just a few times. The chain joins TRBV14 to TRBJ2-5, with D maybe TRBD1 (6 bases). The CDR3 spans 13 residues. Germline V lookup: CDR1 SGHDN, CDR2 FVKESK. Deletions cut 6 bases from V and 4 bases from J, with 12 bases between. The CDR3: CASRPTGRETQYF. CDR3 sequence (DNA): TGTGCCAGCAGGCCAACAGGGAGAGAGACCCAGTACTTC.

The chain employs TRBV7-9 and TRBJ2-1; 13 bases fit TRBD2. The germline CDR1 and CDR2 sequences are SEHNR and FQNEAQ (reference sequence). The CDR3 totals 16 residues. V lost 5 bases to trimming and J lost 5 bases; unmatched junction nucleotides: 6. Here the CDR3 DNA reads TGTGCCAGCAGCCCGCGGACTAGCGGGAGCCACAATGAGCAGTTCTTC. Amino acids: CASSPRTSGSHNEQFF.

This chain connects TRBV10-3 to TRBJ1-5; 9 nucleotides agree with TRBD1. The CDR3 runs 13 residues. Germline values: CDR1 ENHRY, CDR2 SYGVKD. The V gene end was trimmed by 8 bases and the J gene end by 3 bases; junction bases not matched to a gene: 2. This CDR3 reads CAIRDRDNQPQHF. The CDR3 nucleotides are TGTGCCATCCGGGACAGGGACAATCAGCCCCAGCATTTT.

This chain uses TRBV28 with TRBJ2-4; D is undetermined. The germline gives CDR1 MDHEN, CDR2 SYDVKM. Trimming cost V 5 bases and J 0 bases, with 11 bases left between them. The CDR3 is 15 amino acids. The CDR3 sequence: CASSPTKLAKNIQYF. The CDR3 DNA sequence: TGTGCCAGCAGTCCCACCAAATTAGCCAAAAACATTCAGTACTTC.

This chain links TRBV7-9 with TRBJ1-4; D is unclear. Germline V gene sequence: CDR1 SEHNR, CDR2 FQNEAQ (reference sequence). The CDR3 totals 16 residues. Trimming stripped 1 base from V and 4 bases from J, with 13 bases between. The CDR3 protein is CASSLDRAGLNEKLFF. In DNA form, the CDR3 reads TGTGCCAGCAGCTTAGATCGGGCCGGGCTTAATGAAAAACTGTTTTTT.

This clone was seen once. The rearrangement links TRBV7-2 to TRBJ2-3, with 8 bases lining up with TRBD2. Germline loops: CDR1 SGHTA, CDR2 FQGNSA. The V and J ends lost 6 bases and 3 bases, in that order; junction bases with no gene match: 8. CDR3 size: 15 residues. The chain's CDR3 is CASRLPGGRTDTQYF. For the CDR3, the DNA is TGTGCCAGCAGGCTCCCGGGAGGGCGAACAGATACGCAGTATTTT. The full variable domain, with the rest looked up from reference TRBV7-2 and TRBJ2-3, is GAGVSQSPSNKVTEKGKDVELRCDPISGHTALYWYRQSLGQGLEFLIYFQGNSAPDKSGLPSDRFSAERTGGSVSTLTIQRTQQEDSAVYLCASRLPGGRTDTQYFGPGTRLTVL.

V is TRBV6-5 and J is TRBJ1-1; possibly TRBD1 for D (5 bases). The CDR3 runs to 13 residues. CDR1 and CDR2 (germline): MNHEY, SVGAGI. The CDR3 loop is CAVRGKKNTEAFF. For the CDR3, the DNA is TGTGCGGTTCGGGGGAAAAAGAACACTGAAGCTTTCTTT.

The chain combines TRBV9 with TRBJ2-7, with TRBD2 matching over 7 bases. V lost 4 bases, J lost 2 bases, and 6 bases stayed unmatched. CDR1 SGDLS and CDR2 YYNGEE come from the germline V gene. The CDR3 loop spans 14 amino acids. CDR3 loop: CASSPRGLTYEQYF. Here the CDR3 DNA reads TGTGCCAGCAGCCCCCGGGGACTAACCTACGAGCAGTACTTC.

The J gene is TRBJ2-2, the V gene TRBV7-3; D unresolved. Trimming removed 3 bases at V and 5 bases at J, with 10 bases between. The CDR3 spans 14 residues. Per germline, CDR1 SGHTA and CDR2 FQGTGA. This chain's CDR3 is CASSFEWATGELFF. For the CDR3, the DNA is TGTGCCAGCAGCTTCGAGTGGGCTACCGGGGAGCTGTTTTTT.

The DNA of the CDR3 is TGTGCCAGCAGCGTTCTAGCGGGAGTCGAAGATACGCAGTATTTT. It codes for CASSVLAGVEDTQYF. The chain employs TRBV7-9 and TRBJ2-3, with 10 positions matching TRBD2. After removal of 5 bases from V and 5 bases from J, the junction contained 7 bases not matched to a gene. Germline-derived CDR1 and CDR2 are SEHNR and FQNEAQ (reference sequence). The CDR3 runs 15 residues.

The chain is built from TRBV7-3 and TRBJ2-7; possible D gene TRBD1, 6 bases. Trimming stripped 0 bases from V and 5 bases from J, with 11 bases between. This CDR3 has 14 amino acids. Germline CDR1 and CDR2: SGHTA and FQGTGA. CDR3 protein: CASSLTAGVHEQYF. The DNA for the CDR3 is TGTGCCAGCAGCTTAACGGCAGGGGTCCACGAGCAGTACTTC.

CDR3 amino acids: CASSFSLGTAYNEQFF. The CDR3, as DNA: TGTGCCAGCAGCTTTTCACTCGGGACAGCCTACAATGAGCAGTTCTTC. The gene calls are TRBV11-2 and TRBJ2-1, with 7 bases identical to TRBD1. Germline values: CDR1 SGHAT, CDR2 FQNNGV. The CDR3 is made up of 16 amino acids. V shed 3 bases and J 2 bases; nucleotides not matched to a gene: 7.

This clone came up a few times. This rearrangement joins TRBV19 to TRBJ2-2; D unresolved. CDR1 and CDR2 (germline): LNHDA, SQIVND (reference sequence). The CDR3 contains 13 residues. V was clipped by 2 bases and J by 7 bases, with 8 bases between them. CDR3 bases: TGTGCCAGTAGTATAACGGTGGACGGGGAGCTGTTTTTT. Its protein is CASSITVDGELFF.

The rearrangement uses TRBV15 and TRBJ1-4, with D unclear. V shed 3 bases and J shed 0 bases, with 8 bases lying between them. There are 15 residues in the CDR3. From germline, CDR1 is LNHNV and CDR2 YYDKDF (reference sequence). This chain's CDR3 is CATSSGPTTNEKLFF. In DNA form, the CDR3 reads TGTGCCACCAGCAGCGGACCGACAACTAATGAAAAACTGTTTTTT.